This T cell receptor beta chain was obtained from a study of blood T cell repertoires in COVID-19. Study summary: COVID-19 samples, acute and convalescent, were from the United States, Italy and Spain. T cells, B-cell-depleted T cells, or PBMCs provided the cDNA or gDNA that served as material.

As handled by the study authors: The assay estimated nucleated cells by amplifying reference gene primers. Method: immunoSEQ multiplex PCR; TCRdb's copy keeps in-frame clones and lacks some. V and J calls and clone size are given by that table; D and trimming were obtained from the DNA. The table records approximately 360,000 clones, around 92% of them present only once. Germline CDR1 reads LNHDA; CDR2 reads SQIVND (reference sequence). The CDR3 has 15 amino acids. Trimming removed 6 bases from V and 2 bases from J; junction bases left unmatched: 8. The receptor was isolated from a man aged 40-50 years with acute or convalescent COVID-19. Sequencing input: peripheral blood. The V and J genes are TRBV19 and TRBJ2-7; 9 nucleotides line up with TRBD2. Here the CDR3 reads CASRPSGGNPYEQYF. CDR3 DNA: TGTGCCAGTAGACCAAGCGGGGGGAATCCCTACGAGCAGTACTTC. Full variable domain (remainder filled in from reference TRBV19 and TRBJ2-7): DGGITQSPKYLFRKEGQNVTLSCEQNLNHDAMYWYRQDPGQGLRLIYYSQIVNDFQKGDIAEGYSVSREKKESFPLTVTSAQKNPTAFYLCASRPSGGNPYEQYFGPGTRLTVT.